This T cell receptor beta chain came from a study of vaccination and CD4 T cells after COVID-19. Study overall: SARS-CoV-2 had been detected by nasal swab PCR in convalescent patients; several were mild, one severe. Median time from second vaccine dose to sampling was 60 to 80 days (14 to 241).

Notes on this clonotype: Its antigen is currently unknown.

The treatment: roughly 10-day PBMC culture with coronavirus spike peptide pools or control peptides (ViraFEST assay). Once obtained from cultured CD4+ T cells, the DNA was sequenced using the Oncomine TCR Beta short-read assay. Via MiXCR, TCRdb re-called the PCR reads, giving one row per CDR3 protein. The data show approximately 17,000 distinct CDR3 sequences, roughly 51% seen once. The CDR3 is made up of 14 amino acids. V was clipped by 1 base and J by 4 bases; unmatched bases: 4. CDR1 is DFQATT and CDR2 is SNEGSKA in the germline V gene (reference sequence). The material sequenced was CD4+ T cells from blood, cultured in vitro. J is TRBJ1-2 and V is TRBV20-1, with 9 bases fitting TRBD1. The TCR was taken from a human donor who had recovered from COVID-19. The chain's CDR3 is CSARGDRASYGYTF. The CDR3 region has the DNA TGCAGTGCTAGAGGGGACAGGGCCTCCTATGGCTACACCTTC.